This TCR beta chain was recovered during a study of blood T cell repertoires in COVID-19. Study at large: Some COVID-19 samples were acute and others convalescent; all came from the United States, Italy and Spain. The cDNA or gDNA used as material had been derived from T cells, B-cell-depleted T cells, or PBMCs.

Original data processing: By means of reference gene primer amplification, nucleated cell counts were estimated. This table comes from immunoSEQ multiplex PCR, and its TCRdb copy is limited to in-frame clones, with some not included. V and J calls and clone size are those listed in that table; D and trimming were worked out from the DNA. This sample carries some 190,000 clones, over 75% of them seen once, and the ten largest clones take 3% to 3.5%. The sequenced material came from peripheral blood. This TCR derives from a man between 60 and 75 years old with acute or convalescent COVID-19.

The CDR3 reads CASSLATGQGANEQFF. CDR3 nucleotide sequence: TGTGCCAGCAGCTTAGCTACGGGACAGGGGGCAAATGAGCAGTTCTTC. The chain joins TRBV7-9 to TRBJ2-1; 12 nucleotides match TRBD1. After removal of 0 bases from V and 7 bases from J, the junction contained 4 bases not matched to a gene. CDR1 and CDR2 from the germline V gene are SEHNR and FQNEAQ (reference sequence). The CDR3 has 16 amino acids. The whole variable domain, remainder taken from reference TRBV7-9 and TRBJ2-1, is DTGVSQNPRHKITKRGQNVTFRCDPISEHNRLYWYRQTLGQGPEFLTYFQNEAQLEKSRLLSDRFSAERPKGSFSTLEIQRTEQGDSAMYLCASSLATGQGANEQFFGPGTRLTVL.